These 12 T cell receptor beta chains share one sample of origin, sequenced in a study of technical replicates of blood from several donors. Profiled with immunoSEQ multiplex PCR; TCRdb holds only in-frame clones, not every one. The table has just under 60,000 clones, 85% to 95% seen once. The sequenced material came from PBMCs. Receptors were obtained from a human donor in good health. Some clones in this sample may be carry-over from other donors' samples.

The chain joins TRBV28 to TRBJ1-1, with TRBD1 matching 9 bases. Germline V gives CDR1 MDHEN, CDR2 SYDVKM. V dropped 5 bases and J dropped 1; count of bases not matched to a gene: 11. The CDR3 is 17 residues long. In DNA, the CDR3 is TGTGCCAGCAGTCCCTACTCCTCGGGACAGGGGAACACTGAAGCTTTCTTT. Its translation: CASSPYSSGQGNTEAFF. The complete variable domain, with remaining parts taken from reference TRBV28 and TRBJ1-1, reads DVKVTQSSRYLVKRTGEKVFLECVQDMDHENMFWYRQDPGLGLRLIYFSYDVKMKEKGDIPEGYSVSREKKERFSLILESASTNQTSMYLCASSPYSSGQGNTEAFFGQGTRLTVV.

This clone came up once. The gene calls are TRBV4-3 and TRBJ1-4; D possibly corresponds to TRBD1 (6 bases). The CDR3 is made up of 16 amino acids. The germline V and J ends were trimmed by 0 bases and 8 bases, with 16 bases remaining between them. The V gene's germline CDR1 is LGHNA and CDR2 YSLEER. CDR3 nucleotides: TGCGCCAGCAGCCAAGATAGGGGGTGGCGCGGGGAAAAACTGTTTTTT. It translates to CASSQDRGWRGEKLFF.

The chain links TRBV2 to TRBJ2-1, with 7 bases that match TRBD1. Germline values: CDR1 SNHLY, CDR2 FYNNEI. CDR3 length: 15 residues. V lost 4 bases, J lost 5 bases, and 8 bases stayed unmatched. CDR3 DNA sequence: TGTGCCAGCAGTGCCCGGGACAGTAGGGACAATGAGCAGTTCTTC. Translating it yields CASSARDSRDNEQFF.

The J gene is TRBJ2-7, the V gene TRBV18, with 7 bases aligning to TRBD1. Trimming took 1 base from V and 0 from J; bases not matched to a gene: 0. Per germline, CDR1 KGHSH and CDR2 LQKENI. This CDR3 spans 14 amino acids. CDR3 protein: CASSPQGASYEQYF. Written as DNA, the CDR3 is TGTGCCAGCTCACCACAGGGGGCCTCCTACGAGCAGTACTTC.

This clone was observed a few times. V and J are TRBV20-1 and TRBJ1-2, with D maybe TRBD1 (6 bases). V lost 6 bases and J lost 8, with 13 bases in between. In germline, CDR1 is DFQATT, CDR2 SNEGSKA (reference sequence). This CDR3 contains 11 residues. CDR3 coding DNA: TGCAGTGCACCGCGGGGGCAGGGCTACACCTTC. This gives the protein CSAPRGQGYTF.

The chain uses TRBV25-1 and TRBJ2-5, with a tentative D call TRBD1 (8 bases). The CDR3 is 13 residues long. Germline V gives CDR1 MGHDK, CDR2 SYGVNS. V was shortened by 6 bases and J by 6 bases, with 14 bases between the two germline ends. The CDR3 nucleotides read TGTGCCAGCAGCGGACAGGGACTAAAGACCCAGTACTTC. Residues: CASSGQGLKTQYF.

The CDR3 DNA reads TGCGCCAGCAGCCAAGAAGGCCGGGGGGGCACAGATACGCAGTATTTT. This encodes CASSQEGRGGTDTQYF. The chain uses TRBV4-3 and TRBJ2-3, with 7 bases that match TRBD2. This CDR3 is 16 amino acids long. Trimming took 0 bases from V and 1 from J; bases not matched to a gene: 4. The V gene's germline CDR1 is LGHNA and CDR2 YSLEER.

The chain links TRBV9 to TRBJ2-5, with D perhaps matching TRBD2 (6 bases). CDR3 length: 17 amino acids. The germline V gene has CDR1 SGDLS and CDR2 YYNGEE. With 0 bases removed from V and 5 bases from J, the gap between germline ends came to 20 bases. CDR3 region: CASSVEPGLPGLETQYF. The CDR3 nucleotides read TGTGCCAGCAGCGTAGAACCGGGACTGCCTGGATTGGAGACCCAGTACTTC.

The chain employs TRBV7-9 and TRBJ2-3; possible D gene TRBD1, 5 bases. Trimming took off 1 base at V and 0 bases at J, with 14 bases between the two ends. CDR3 length: 17 amino acids. Germline V gene data show CDR1 as SEHNR and CDR2 as FQNEAQ (reference sequence). CDR3 protein: CASSLVLTVTSTDTQYF. The CDR3 bases are TGTGCCAGCAGCTTAGTTTTGACAGTCACTAGCACAGATACGCAGTATTTT.

The chain recombines TRBV5-6 with TRBJ1-6, with TRBD1 identical over 9 bases. J lost 9 bases, V lost 2 bases, and 6 bases had no gene match. This CDR3 comprises 15 residues. Germline V gene data show CDR1 as SGHDT and CDR2 as YYEEEE. The CDR3: CASSLQGAVSSPLHF. The CDR3 region has the DNA TGTGCCAGCAGCTTACAGGGGGCCGTCAGTTCACCCCTCCACTTT.

The J gene is TRBJ2-7, the V gene TRBV5-1; 8 nucleotides line up with TRBD2. The CDR3 is made up of 15 amino acids. Per the germline V gene, CDR1 is SGHRS and CDR2 is YFSETQ. The V segment lost 4 bases and the J segment 3 bases; nucleotides outside the gene matches: 9. CDR3 protein: CASSLKPSGLYEQYF. CDR3 coding DNA: TGCGCCAGCAGCCTCAAACCTAGCGGGCTCTACGAGCAGTACTTC. Combining the CDR3 with reference TRBV5-1 and TRBJ2-7 gives the whole variable domain KAGVTQTPRYLIKTRGQQVTLSCSPISGHRSVSWYQQTPGQGLQFLFEYFSETQRNKGNFPGRFSGRQFSNSRSEMNVSTLELGDSALYLCASSLKPSGLYEQYFGPGTRLTVT.

The gene calls are TRBV29-1 and TRBJ2-1, with TRBD2 matching over 8 bases. This CDR3 has 15 amino acids. In germline, CDR1 is SQVTM, CDR2 ANQGSEA. V was pared by 7 bases and J by 6 bases, with 14 bases of the junction left unmatched. In nucleotides, the CDR3 is TGCAGCGCCTCCCCAGGGCCCGGGGGGGGCAATGAGCAGTTCTTC. Translating gives CSASPGPGGGNEQFF.